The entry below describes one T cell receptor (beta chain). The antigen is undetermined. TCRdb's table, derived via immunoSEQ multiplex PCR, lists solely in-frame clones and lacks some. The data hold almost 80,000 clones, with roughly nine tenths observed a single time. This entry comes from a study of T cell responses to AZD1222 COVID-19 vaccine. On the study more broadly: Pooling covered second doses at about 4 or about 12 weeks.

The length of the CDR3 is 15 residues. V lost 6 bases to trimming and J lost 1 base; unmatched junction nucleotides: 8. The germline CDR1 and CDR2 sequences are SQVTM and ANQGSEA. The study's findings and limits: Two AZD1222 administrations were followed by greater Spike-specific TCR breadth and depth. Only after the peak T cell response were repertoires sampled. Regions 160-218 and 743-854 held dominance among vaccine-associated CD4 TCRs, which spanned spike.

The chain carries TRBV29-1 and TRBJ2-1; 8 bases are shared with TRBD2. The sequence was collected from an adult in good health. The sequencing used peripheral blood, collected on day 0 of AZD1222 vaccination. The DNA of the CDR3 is TGCAGCGTGGAGATCAGCGGGAGTTCCTACAATGAGCAGTTCTTC. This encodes CSVEISGSSYNEQFF.